The 23 T cell receptor beta chains presented below share a single source sample, sequenced in a study of shared clonotypes between healthy human individuals. Selected positively for CCR7 and CD45RO-negative, naive CD8 cells excluded terminally differentiated effector memory CD45RA+ cells. Profiled with immunoSEQ multiplex PCR; TCRdb holds only in-frame clones, not every one. The table lists nearly 2 million clones, about 95% of them singletons. Input material: naive CD8+ T cells sorted from blood. These receptors were obtained from a young man in good health.

This chain connects TRBV9 to TRBJ1-3; 8 nucleotides line up with TRBD1. CDR3 length: 15 residues. CDR1 and CDR2 from the germline V gene are SGDLS and YYNGEE. V was pared by 2 bases and J by 2 bases, with 3 bases of the junction left unmatched. The CDR3 is CASSVRQGTGNTIYF. CDR3 coding DNA: TGTGCCAGCAGCGTCAGACAGGGGACTGGAAACACCATATATTTT. Supplemented by reference TRBV9 and TRBJ1-3, the full variable domain reads DSGVTQTPKHLITATGQRVTLRCSPRSGDLSVYWYQQSLDQGLQFLIQYYNGEERAKGNILERFSAQQFPDLHSELNLSSLELGDSALYFCASSVRQGTGNTIYFGEGSWLTVV.

This chain joins TRBV25-1 and TRBJ1-1; TRBD1 is a possible D gene (5 bases). The V gene lost 1 base and the J gene lost 3 bases, with 12 bases spanning the gap. The CDR3 has 15 amino acids. Germline V gene sequence: CDR1 MGHDK, CDR2 SYGVNS. CDR3 residues: CASSEFGRADTEAFF. CDR3 bases: TGTGCCAGCAGTGAATTCGGCAGGGCCGACACTGAAGCTTTCTTT.

The chain employs TRBV5-6 and TRBJ2-1; 8 bases map to TRBD2. Trimming took 1 base from V and 4 from J; bases not matched to a gene: 7. There are 16 residues in the CDR3. Germline V gene sequence: CDR1 SGHDT, CDR2 YYEEEE. CDR3 sequence reads: CASSLLAAGVYNEQFF. The CDR3 DNA is TGTGCCAGCAGCTTGCTCGCAGCGGGAGTATACAATGAGCAGTTCTTC. Full variable domain (rest looked up from reference TRBV5-6 and TRBJ2-1): DAGVTQSPTHLIKTRGQQVTLRCSPKSGHDTVSWYQQALGQGPQFIFQYYEEEERQRGNFPDRFSGHQFPNYSSELNVNALLLGDSALYLCASSLLAAGVYNEQFFGPGTRLTVL.

The chain is built from TRBV2 and TRBJ2-3, with 13 bases that match TRBD2. CDR3 length: 15 amino acids. Germline values: CDR1 SNHLY, CDR2 FYNNEI. Trimming removed 2 bases from V and 6 bases from J; junction bases left unmatched: 2. CDR3 coding DNA: TGTGCCAGCAGTGAAACTAGCGGGGGGGTGGATACGCAGTATTTT. Translation gives CASSETSGGVDTQYF.

V and J are TRBV6-5 and TRBJ2-7; TRBD2 matches at 8 bases. The V segment lost 0 bases and the J segment 5 bases; nucleotides outside the gene matches: 3. CDR1 and CDR2 from the germline V gene are MNHEY and SVGAGI. This CDR3 is built from 14 residues. The CDR3 DNA reads TGTGCCAGCAGTTACTCGATTAGCGGGGACGAGCAGTACTTC. It specifies CASSYSISGDEQYF.

The chain employs TRBV4-1 and TRBJ2-5, with D perhaps matching TRBD1 (6 bases). CDR1 and CDR2 (germline): MGHRA, YSYEKL. The CDR3 is 14 residues long. Between the trimmed V and J ends, which lost 1 base and 3 bases, there was a span of 9 bases. CDR3 coding DNA: TGCGCCAGCAGCCAAGCAGGGGATGAAGAGACCCAGTACTTC. This translates into CASSQAGDEETQYF.

Concerning this clone itself: Other DNA sequences from this sample encode an identical CDR3 as well. CDR3 loop: CASSRLLAPQETQYF. The CDR3 DNA is TGCGCCAGCAGCCGCTTACTAGCGCCGCAAGAGACCCAGTACTTC. This chain links TRBV4-3 with TRBJ2-5, with 7 positions matching TRBD2. The CDR3 loop spans 15 amino acids. Germline assignment: CDR1 LGHNA and CDR2 YSLEER. The J segment lost 2 bases and the V segment lost 4 bases, leaving 7 bases of the junction unmatched.

The chain employs TRBV11-2 and TRBJ2-5; D is ambiguous. This CDR3 is built from 15 residues. In germline, CDR1 is SGHAT, CDR2 FQNNGV. Trimming removed 2 bases at V and 5 bases at J, with 15 bases between. The CDR3 region is CASSLRAEVLETQYF. The CDR3 region has the DNA TGTGCCAGCAGCTTACGGGCTGAGGTCCTGGAGACCCAGTACTTC.

The count of this clone is one. The chain joins TRBV4-3 to TRBJ2-7; 7 positions match TRBD2. The CDR3 is 17 residues long. The germline CDR1 and CDR2 sequences are LGHNA and YSLEER. The V segment lost 0 bases and the J segment 2 bases; nucleotides outside the gene matches: 10. As DNA, the CDR3 is TGCGCCAGCAGCCAAGATCTCCCGACTAGCTTGCCCTACGAGCAGTACTTC. Its translation: CASSQDLPTSLPYEQYF.

This clone has a single count. V and J are TRBV27 and TRBJ2-7; perhaps TRBD1 as D (6 bases). Trimming cost V 6 bases and J 5 bases, with 17 bases left between them. The CDR3 is made up of 14 amino acids. Germline CDR1 and CDR2: MNHEY and SMNVEV (reference sequence). CDR3 loop: CASRVAGALDEQYF. Written as DNA, the CDR3 is TGTGCCAGCAGAGTTGCAGGGGCTCTGGACGAGCAGTACTTC.

The chain joins TRBV27 to TRBJ2-4; TRBD1 is a possible D gene (5 bases). V lost 5 bases and J lost 7, with 15 bases in between. This CDR3 has 14 amino acids. The germline V gene encodes CDR1 MNHEY and CDR2 SMNVEV (reference sequence). In nucleotides, the CDR3 is TGTGCCAGCAGTCCCCTCGGACAATGGAACATTCAGTACTTC. Its translation is CASSPLGQWNIQYF.

As concerns this clone: Additional DNA sequences in this sample encode the identical CDR3. The chain combines TRBV27 with TRBJ1-1; D not resolved. The CDR3 loop spans 12 amino acids. Between the trimmed V and J ends, which lost 5 bases and 4 bases, there was a span of 8 bases. Germline CDR1 MNHEY, CDR2 SMNVEV (reference sequence). The CDR3, as DNA: TGTGCCAGCAGTCCCGGAAGCACTGAAGCTTTCTTT. Its protein product is CASSPGSTEAFF.

Concerning this clone: The sample carries other DNA sequences with the same CDR3. The DNA for the CDR3 is TGCGCCAGCAGCCAAGTTTCCGCTACAGATACGCAGTATTTT. Amino acid sequence: CASSQVSATDTQYF. V gene TRBV4-1 combines with J gene TRBJ2-3; no reliable D call. CDR1 and CDR2 (germline): MGHRA, YSYEKL. The CDR3 covers 14 residues. Trimming removed 1 base at V and 3 bases at J, with 8 bases between.

The rearrangement joins TRBV27 to TRBJ1-6, with a weak D call TRBD1 (5 bases). V was trimmed by 3 bases and J by 9 bases, leaving 12 bases between them. The CDR3 has 14 residues. Germline V gene sequence: CDR1 MNHEY, CDR2 SMNVEV (reference sequence). The CDR3 loop is CASSFPGGSSPLHF. In nucleotides, the CDR3 is TGTGCCAGCAGTTTCCCGGGGGGTAGTTCACCCCTCCACTTT.

The V call is TRBV6-1, the J call TRBJ2-5; 14 bases align to TRBD2. The CDR3 runs to 18 residues. The V gene's germline CDR1 is MNHNS and CDR2 SASEGT. V trimming: 4 bases; J trimming: 5 bases; junction bases outside the gene matches: 12. This CDR3 is CASSALTSGRALGETQYF. CDR3 bases: TGTGCCAGCAGTGCTTTGACTAGCGGGAGGGCCTTAGGGGAGACCCAGTACTTC.

The chain employs TRBV7-9 and TRBJ1-3; D ambiguous. Germline V gene data show CDR1 as SEHNR and CDR2 as FQNEAQ (reference sequence). V was clipped by 5 bases and J by 0 bases, with 17 bases between them. The CDR3 runs 17 residues. DNA for the CDR3: TGTGCCAGCAGCCGAAGGAACAGTAAAGACTCTGGAAACACCATATATTTT. It codes for CASSRRNSKDSGNTIYF.

The V and J genes are TRBV25-1 and TRBJ1-4; no firm D call. Germline assignment: CDR1 MGHDK and CDR2 SYGVNS. The germline V and J ends were trimmed by 3 bases and 3 bases, with 11 bases remaining between them. This CDR3 spans 15 amino acids. CDR3 DNA sequence: TGTGCCAGCAGTGATACCCTTGTCCCTAATGAAAAACTGTTTTTT. It is translated as CASSDTLVPNEKLFF.

The chain joins TRBV7-6 to TRBJ2-2; D is undetermined. CDR1 and CDR2 from the germline V gene are SGHVS and FNYEAQ. CDR3 length: 14 amino acids. Trimming shortened V by 5 bases and J by 5 bases, and 12 bases separated the two germline ends. In DNA, the CDR3 is TGTGCCAGCAGCGGAAGCAGAGGTACCGGGGAGCTGTTTTTT. The encoded protein is CASSGSRGTGELFF.

A remark on this clone: Other nucleotide sequences in the sample specify the same CDR3. The chain recombines TRBV6-1 with TRBJ1-2, with a possible D match to TRBD1 (6 bases). V lost 2 bases to trimming and J lost 4 bases, with 11 bases between them. The CDR3 consists of 14 residues. Germline CDR1 is MNHNS and CDR2 is SASEGT. This CDR3 reads CASSELGGGYGYTF. Here the CDR3 DNA reads TGTGCCAGCAGTGAACTGGGGGGCGGCTATGGCTACACCTTC.

In regard to this clone: Other DNA sequences in the same sample also yield this CDR3. The rearrangement uses TRBV9 and TRBJ2-3; no firm D call. This CDR3 has 13 amino acids. Trimming shortened V by 0 bases and J by 0 bases, and 2 bases separated the two germline ends. CDR1 is SGDLS and CDR2 is YYNGEE in the germline V gene. In DNA, the CDR3 is TGTGCCAGCAGCGTAGGCAGCACAGATACGCAGTATTTT. It yields the protein CASSVGSTDTQYF. The whole variable domain, remainder taken from reference TRBV9 and TRBJ2-3, is DSGVTQTPKHLITATGQRVTLRCSPRSGDLSVYWYQQSLDQGLQFLIQYYNGEERAKGNILERFSAQQFPDLHSELNLSSLELGDSALYFCASSVGSTDTQYFGPGTRLTVL.

This chain links TRBV27 with TRBJ2-7, with a tentative D call TRBD1 (6 bases). V lost 0 bases to trimming and J lost 0 bases, with 12 bases between them. Per germline, CDR1 MNHEY and CDR2 SMNVEV (reference sequence). The CDR3 runs to 16 residues. CDR3 amino acids: CASSLSGHLYSYEQYF. In DNA form, the CDR3 reads TGTGCCAGCAGTTTATCGGGACATCTTTACTCCTACGAGCAGTACTTC.

The chain uses TRBV6-6 and TRBJ2-1; tentative D call: TRBD1 (5 bases). The CDR3 spans 13 residues. Germline values: CDR1 MNHNY, CDR2 SVGAGI (reference sequence). V shed 5 bases and J shed 7 bases, with 12 bases lying between them. The chain's CDR3 is CASSPQGLNEQFF. Written as DNA, the CDR3 is TGTGCCAGCAGTCCGCAGGGTCTGAATGAGCAGTTCTTC.

This clone was seen once. The chain employs TRBV28 and TRBJ2-2; 10 bases are a match to TRBD2. This CDR3 has 15 amino acids. Germline V CDR1 and CDR2: MDHEN, SYDVKM. After removal of 7 bases from V and 5 bases from J, the junction contained 7 bases not matched to a gene. As DNA, the CDR3 is TGTGCCAGCACCGCCACTAGCGGGGCTACCGGGGAGCTGTTTTTT. This gives the protein CASTATSGATGELFF.